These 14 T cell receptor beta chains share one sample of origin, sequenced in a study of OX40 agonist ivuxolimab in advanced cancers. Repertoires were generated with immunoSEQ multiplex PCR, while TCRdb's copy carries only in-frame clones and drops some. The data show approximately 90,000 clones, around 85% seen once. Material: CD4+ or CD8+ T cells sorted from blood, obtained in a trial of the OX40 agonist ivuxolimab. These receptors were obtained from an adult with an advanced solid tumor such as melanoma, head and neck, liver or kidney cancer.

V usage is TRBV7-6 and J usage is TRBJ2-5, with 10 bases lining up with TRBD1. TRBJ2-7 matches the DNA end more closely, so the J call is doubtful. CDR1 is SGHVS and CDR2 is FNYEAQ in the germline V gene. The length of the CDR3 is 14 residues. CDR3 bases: TGTGCCAGCAGCCCCGGACAGGGGGTGGTCGAGCAGTACTTC. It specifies CASSPGQGVVEQYF.

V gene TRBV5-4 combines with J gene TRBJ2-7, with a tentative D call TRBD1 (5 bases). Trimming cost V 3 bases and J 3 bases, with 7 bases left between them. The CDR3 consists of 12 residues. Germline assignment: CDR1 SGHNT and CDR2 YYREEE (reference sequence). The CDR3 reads CASSSDSYEQYF. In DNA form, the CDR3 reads TGTGCCAGCAGCTCCGACAGCTACGAGCAGTACTTC.

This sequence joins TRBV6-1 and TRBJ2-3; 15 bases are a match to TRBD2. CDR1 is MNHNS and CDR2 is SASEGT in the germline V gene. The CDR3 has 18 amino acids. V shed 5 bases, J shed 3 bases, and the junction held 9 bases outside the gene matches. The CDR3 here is CASSQGLAGGRGTDTQYF. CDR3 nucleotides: TGTGCCAGCAGTCAAGGACTAGCGGGAGGGAGGGGTACAGATACGCAGTATTTT.

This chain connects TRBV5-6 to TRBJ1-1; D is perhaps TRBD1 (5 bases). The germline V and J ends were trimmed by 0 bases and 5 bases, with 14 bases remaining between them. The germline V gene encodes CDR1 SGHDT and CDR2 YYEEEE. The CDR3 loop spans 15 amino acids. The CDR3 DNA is TGTGCCAGCAGCTTGGAGCCCAGGGAGCTAACTGAAGCTTTCTTT. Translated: CASSLEPRELTEAFF.

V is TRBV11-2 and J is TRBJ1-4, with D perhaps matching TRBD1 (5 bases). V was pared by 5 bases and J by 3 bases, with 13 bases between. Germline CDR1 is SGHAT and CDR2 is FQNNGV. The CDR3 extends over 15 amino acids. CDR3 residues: CASSINPGANEKLFF. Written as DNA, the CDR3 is TGTGCCAGCAGCATCAACCCGGGGGCTAATGAAAAACTGTTTTTT.

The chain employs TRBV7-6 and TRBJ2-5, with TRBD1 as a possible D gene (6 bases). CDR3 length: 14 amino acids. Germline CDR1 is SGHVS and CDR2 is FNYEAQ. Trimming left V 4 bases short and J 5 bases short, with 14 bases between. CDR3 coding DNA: TGTGCCAGCAGCTGGGACAAAGGGTGGGAGACCCAGTACTTC. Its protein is CASSWDKGWETQYF. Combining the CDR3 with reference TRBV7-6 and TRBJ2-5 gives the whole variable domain GAGVSQSPRYKVTKRGQDVALRCDPISGHVSLYWYRQALGQGPEFLTYFNYEAQQDKSGLPNDRFSAERPEGSISTLTIQRTEQRDSAMYRCASSWDKGWETQYFGPGTRLLVL.

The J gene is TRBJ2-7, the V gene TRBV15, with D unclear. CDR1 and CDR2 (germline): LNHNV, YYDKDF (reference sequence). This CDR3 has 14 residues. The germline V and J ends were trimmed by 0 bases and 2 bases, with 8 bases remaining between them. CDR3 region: CATSRDGTAYEQYF. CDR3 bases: TGTGCCACCAGCAGAGATGGAACAGCCTACGAGCAGTACTTC.

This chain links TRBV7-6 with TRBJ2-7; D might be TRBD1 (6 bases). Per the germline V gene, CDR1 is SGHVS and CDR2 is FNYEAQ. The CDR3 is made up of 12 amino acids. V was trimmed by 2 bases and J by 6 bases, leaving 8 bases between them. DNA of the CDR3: TGTGCCAGCAGCTTAATCAGGGGCGAGCAGTACTTC. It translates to CASSLIRGEQYF.

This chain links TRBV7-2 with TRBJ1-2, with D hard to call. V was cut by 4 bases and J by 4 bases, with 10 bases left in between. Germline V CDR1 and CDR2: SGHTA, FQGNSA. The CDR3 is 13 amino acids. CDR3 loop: CASSYLTSYGYTF. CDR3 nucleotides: TGTGCCAGCAGCTACCTAACCTCCTATGGCTACACCTTC.

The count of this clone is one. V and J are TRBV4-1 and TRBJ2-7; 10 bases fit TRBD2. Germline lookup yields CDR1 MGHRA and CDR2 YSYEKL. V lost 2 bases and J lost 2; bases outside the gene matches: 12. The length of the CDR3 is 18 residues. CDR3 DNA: TGCGCCAGCAGCCAAATGGGTTCCTTAGCGGGAGGCACCTACGAGCAGTACTTC. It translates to CASSQMGSLAGGTYEQYF.

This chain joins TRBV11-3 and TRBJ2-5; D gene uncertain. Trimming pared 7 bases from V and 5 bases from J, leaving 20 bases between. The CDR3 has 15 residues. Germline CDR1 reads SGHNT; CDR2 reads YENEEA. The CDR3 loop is CASTSSIRVGETQYF. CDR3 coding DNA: TGTGCCAGCACCTCCTCCATTCGGGTGGGGGAGACCCAGTACTTC.

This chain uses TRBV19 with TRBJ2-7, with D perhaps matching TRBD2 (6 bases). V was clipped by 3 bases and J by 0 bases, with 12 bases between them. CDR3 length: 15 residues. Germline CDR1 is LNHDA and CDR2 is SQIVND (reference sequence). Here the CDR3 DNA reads TGTGCCAGTAGTATGGCCCCGACTAGCTCCTACGAGCAGTACTTC. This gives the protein CASSMAPTSSYEQYF.

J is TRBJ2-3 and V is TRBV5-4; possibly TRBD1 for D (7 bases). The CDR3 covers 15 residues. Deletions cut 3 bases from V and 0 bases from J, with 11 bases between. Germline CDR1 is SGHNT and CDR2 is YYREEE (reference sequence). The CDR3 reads CASSSTGTSTDTQYF. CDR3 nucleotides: TGTGCCAGCAGCTCGACAGGGACTAGCACAGATACGCAGTATTTT.

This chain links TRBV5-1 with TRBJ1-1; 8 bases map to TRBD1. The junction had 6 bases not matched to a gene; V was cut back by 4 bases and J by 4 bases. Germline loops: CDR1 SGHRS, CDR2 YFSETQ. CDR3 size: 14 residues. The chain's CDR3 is CASSLDRGLTEAFF. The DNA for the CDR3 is TGCGCCAGCAGCCTCGACAGGGGTCTCACTGAAGCTTTCTTT.